Listed here are 29 T cell receptor beta chains from one sample, sequenced in a study of T cell repertoires in cytomegalovirus infection (dated 2019 in TCRdb). Sequencing instrument: Illumina HiSeq 1500. TCRdb took the public reads, trimmed them with fastp at Q25, ran MiXCR for clone calling and kept in-frame beta chains. When rows share a CDR3 protein, they turn into one entry using the most common DNA and genes. The sample includes 200,000 to 300,000 distinct CDR3 sequences, with about an eighth observed a single time. Around 8.7% of the sample belongs to the ten largest clones. Sequences were obtained from PBMCs. These TCRs come from a human donor in good health (CMV status not recorded). Some clones in this sample may be carry-over from other donors' samples.

This clonotype was seen only a few times. The chain couples TRBV20-1 to TRBJ2-3; D gene unclear. CDR1 is DFQATT and CDR2 is SNEGSKA in the germline V gene (reference sequence). The CDR3 consists of 13 residues. Trimming took 0 bases from V and 4 from J, leaving 8 bases between them. CDR3 DNA: TGCAGTGCTAGAGATAAGGGTGCAGATACGCAGTATTTT. Translating it yields CSARDKGADTQYF.

This clonotype was seen a handful of times. The rearrangement links TRBV20-1 to TRBJ2-3, with a tentative D call TRBD1 (6 bases). Germline-derived CDR1 and CDR2 are DFQATT and SNEGSKA (reference sequence). This CDR3 spans 13 amino acids. CDR3 loop: CSPGTPNTDTQYF. The CDR3 DNA reads as TGCAGCCCCGGGACACCAAATACAGATACGCAGTATTTT.

This clonotype showed up many times. The chain is built from TRBV5-6 and TRBJ1-5, with unresolved D. Deletions cut 2 bases from V and 4 bases from J, with 4 bases between. The CDR3 contains 12 residues. CDR1 is SGHDT, CDR2 YYEEEE, per germline. CDR3 sequence: CASSLRNQPQHF. In DNA, the CDR3 is TGTGCCAGCAGCTTAAGGAATCAGCCCCAGCATTTT.

V gene TRBV19 combines with J gene TRBJ1-2, with D tentatively TRBD1 (6 bases). The CDR3 consists of 13 residues. V was pared by 6 bases and J by 3 bases, with 11 bases between. Looked up from germline, CDR1 is LNHDA and CDR2 is SQIVND (reference sequence). The CDR3 coding sequence is TGTGCCAGTAGCCAGACAGGCTACTATGGCTACACCTTC. This sequence encodes CASSQTGYYGYTF.

Many counts were recorded for this clonotype. The chain is built from TRBV4-1 and TRBJ1-4; the D is unclear. Germline V gene lookup returns CDR1 MGHRA and CDR2 YSYEKL. CDR3 size: 13 residues. Trimming shortened V by 3 bases and J by 8 bases, and 10 bases separated the two germline ends. The CDR3 nucleotides are TGCGCCAGCAGCCATCCACTCGAGGAAAAACTGTTTTTT. Encoded protein: CASSHPLEEKLFF.

This clonotype showed up many times. The J gene is TRBJ2-1, the V gene TRBV20-1; D may be TRBD1 (5 bases). CDR1 and CDR2 from the germline V gene are DFQATT and SNEGSKA (reference sequence). The CDR3 runs 17 residues. CDR3 loop: CRIRGVAQGSSYNEQFF. The CDR3 nucleotides read TGCAGAATCAGAGGTGTCGCCCAGGGTAGCTCCTACAATGAGCAGTTCTTC.

This clonotype was found a few times. The V gene is TRBV19, the J gene TRBJ1-5, with D possibly TRBD1 on 5 matching bases. Trimming removed 3 bases from V and 4 bases from J, with 10 bases in between. This CDR3 has 14 amino acids. CDR1 is LNHDA and CDR2 is SQIVND in the germline V gene (reference sequence). The CDR3 coding sequence is TGTGCCAGTAGTATCGGACAAACGAATCAGCCCCAGCATTTT. It translates to CASSIGQTNQPQHF.

At least ten counts were recorded for this clonotype. J is TRBJ1-3 and V is TRBV7-9; tentative D call: TRBD1 (5 bases). Germline lookup yields CDR1 SEHNR and CDR2 FQNEAQ (reference sequence). The V and J ends lost 5 bases and 3 bases respectively, with 11 bases between them. The CDR3 totals 14 residues. The CDR3 sequence: CASSPGTVGNTIYF. The CDR3 DNA sequence: TGTGCCAGCAGCCCAGGGACTGTTGGAAACACCATATATTTT.

This clonotype has more than one count but fewer than ten. The genes are TRBV20-1 and TRBJ1-5; a possible D gene is TRBD1 (5 bases). Germline V gene sequence: CDR1 DFQATT, CDR2 SNEGSKA (reference sequence). The V end lost 3 bases, the J end lost 8 bases, and 14 bases lay between the germline ends. CDR3 length: 13 amino acids. Here the CDR3 DNA reads TGCAGTGCTAGTGATGGGGTAGGGGAGCCCCAGCATTTT. It encodes CSASDGVGEPQHF.

This clonotype was picked up many times. The chain combines TRBV6-1 with TRBJ1-5; no firm D call. The V and J ends lost 2 bases and 7 bases respectively, with 18 bases between them. Per germline, CDR1 MNHNS and CDR2 SASEGT. The CDR3 extends over 16 amino acids. In nucleotides, the CDR3 is TGTGCCAGCAGTGAACAGTTCGAAGGGTGGGAACAGCCCCAGCATTTT. It codes for CASSEQFEGWEQPQHF.

The chain combines TRBV7-6 with TRBJ2-7, with no clear D. The CDR3 sequence is 14 residues long. Trimming took off 1 base at V and 3 bases at J, with 10 bases between the two ends. The V gene's germline CDR1 is SGHVS and CDR2 FNYEAQ. The CDR3 region is CASSLGLRLYEQYF. The CDR3 DNA follows: TGTGCCAGCAGCTTAGGTCTTAGGCTCTACGAGCAGTACTTC.

This clonotype has ten or more counts. V gene TRBV7-2 combines with J gene TRBJ2-5, with 8 bases aligning to TRBD2. After removal of 2 bases from V and 5 bases from J, the junction contained 7 bases not matched to a gene. CDR1 and CDR2 from the germline V gene are SGHTA and FQGNSA. CDR3 length equals 15 residues. The CDR3 nucleotides read TGTGCCAGCAGCTTACCCGGGAGGGCCAGGGAGACCCAGTACTTC. It specifies CASSLPGRARETQYF. The entire variable domain, with the rest obtained from reference TRBV7-2 and TRBJ2-5, is as follows: GAGVSQSPSNKVTEKGKDVELRCDPISGHTALYWYRQSLGQGLEFLIYFQGNSAPDKSGLPSDRFSAERTGGSVSTLTIQRTQQEDSAVYLCASSLPGRARETQYFGPGTRLLVL.

With respect to this clonotype: A read error is possible here, since a much larger clone lies one base away. Since no conserved phenylalanine or tryptophan closes the CDR3, a read error is the likely cause. V usage is TRBV9 and J usage is TRBJ2-2; 11 positions agree with TRBD2. In germline, CDR1 is SGDLS, CDR2 YYNGEE. J was trimmed by 6 bases and V by 2 bases; bases with no gene match: 3. CDR3 length equals 15 residues. The CDR3 coding sequence is TGTGCCAGCAGCGTGACTAGCGGGGTCCCCGGGGAGCTGTTTTTA. Amino acid sequence: CASSVTSGVPGELFL.

At least ten counts were recorded for this clonotype. The chain joins TRBV10-3 to TRBJ2-5; tentatively, D is TRBD1 (6 bases). Trimming left V 2 bases short and J 5 bases short, with 6 bases between. There are 12 residues in the CDR3. In germline, CDR1 is ENHRY, CDR2 SYGVKD. The CDR3 DNA sequence: TGTGCCATCAGTGAGCAGGGGGAGACCCAGTACTTC. Residues: CAISEQGETQYF.

This clonotype was detected only a few times. The chain is built from TRBV20-1 and TRBJ2-1; D unresolved. The CDR3 length is 15 residues. The ends were cut back, 1 base at V and 4 bases at J, with 14 bases in the middle. CDR1 DFQATT and CDR2 SNEGSKA come from the germline V gene (reference sequence). CDR3 in amino acids: CSARGETVVYNEQFF. The CDR3, as DNA: TGCAGTGCTAGAGGGGAAACAGTAGTTTACAATGAGCAGTTCTTC.

In its sample, this clonotype was seen many times. The rearrangement uses TRBV7-2 and TRBJ1-2, with no clear D. Germline V gene sequence: CDR1 SGHTA, CDR2 FQGNSA. Trimming took 2 bases from V and 4 from J, leaving 14 bases between them. This CDR3 is 15 amino acids long. The CDR3: CASSLRNPYPYGYTF. For the CDR3, the DNA is TGTGCCAGCAGCTTACGGAACCCTTATCCCTATGGCTACACCTTC.

This clonotype showed up many times. V usage is TRBV7-2 and J usage is TRBJ1-5; D call uncertain. Germline CDR1 reads SGHTA; CDR2 reads FQGNSA. The ends were cut back, 2 bases at V and 2 bases at J, with 13 bases in the middle. The CDR3 contains 16 residues. DNA of the CDR3: TGTGCCAGCAGCTTAACGTCTCCAGGCGGCAATCAGCCCCAGCATTTT. Translating gives CASSLTSPGGNQPQHF.

This clonotype was detected ten times or more. The CDR3 is CASSLGAGGYTF. In DNA form, the CDR3 reads TGTGCCAGCAGCTTAGGGGCTGGCGGCTACACCTTC. The V gene is TRBV7-2, the J gene TRBJ1-2; D uncertain. The CDR3 spans 12 residues. The germline gives CDR1 SGHTA, CDR2 FQGNSA. Trimming removed 1 base at V and 8 bases at J, with 8 bases between. Supplemented by reference TRBV7-2 and TRBJ1-2, the full variable domain reads GAGVSQSPSNKVTEKGKDVELRCDPISGHTALYWYRQSLGQGLEFLIYFQGNSAPDKSGLPSDRFSAERTGGSVSTLTIQRTQQEDSAVYLCASSLGAGGYTFGSGTRLTVV.

This clonotype was counted between two and nine times. This chain connects TRBV12-3 or TRBV12-4 to TRBJ1-1; D remains unclear. The V gene lost 5 bases and the J gene lost 1 base, with 11 bases spanning the gap. This CDR3 has 14 residues. Written as DNA, the CDR3 is TGTGCCAGCAGTCCCCGGCAGAGGAACACTGAAGCTTTCTTT. Its translation: CASSPRQRNTEAFF.

This clonotype was seen repeatedly, ten times or more. The genes are TRBV6-2 or TRBV6-3 and TRBJ2-1, with no clear D. V was pared by 6 bases and J by 8 bases, with 14 bases between. From germline, CDR1 is MNHEY and CDR2 SVGEGT. This CDR3 comprises 13 residues. The CDR3 DNA sequence: TGTGCCAGCAGCAACCACCTCTGGGATGAGCAGTTCTTC. Its translation: CASSNHLWDEQFF.

This clonotype showed up many times. J is TRBJ1-2 and V is TRBV7-8; D gene unclear. Trimming left V 0 bases short and J 4 bases short, with 9 bases between. The CDR3 is made up of 14 amino acids. CDR1 is SGHVS and CDR2 is FQNEAQ in the germline V gene. The CDR3 sequence is CASSLAGGFYGYTF. The CDR3 DNA reads as TGTGCCAGCAGCTTAGCTGGTGGATTCTATGGCTACACCTTC.

The gene calls are TRBV28 and TRBJ2-2; 8 bases are shared with TRBD1. The germline V gene encodes CDR1 MDHEN and CDR2 SYDVKM. V shed 7 bases, J shed 5 bases, and the junction held 3 bases outside the gene matches. The CDR3 covers 13 residues. CDR3 sequence (DNA): TGTGCCAGCACAGGGGGCAGAACCGGGGAGCTGTTTTTT. It specifies CASTGGRTGELFF.

This clonotype was counted a few times. The chain carries TRBV5-1 and TRBJ1-1; D is unresolved. The V gene lost 4 bases and the J gene lost 1 base, with 11 bases spanning the gap. The germline V gene encodes CDR1 SGHRS and CDR2 YFSETQ. The CDR3 runs 14 residues. In DNA form, the CDR3 reads TGCGCCAGCAGCCTCTCTTCAACGAACACTGAAGCTTTCTTT. Translation gives CASSLSSTNTEAFF.

In this sample, this clonotype turned up once. V gene TRBV28 combines with J gene TRBJ2-5; D possibly corresponds to TRBD1 (5 bases). Germline V gives CDR1 MDHEN, CDR2 SYDVKM. The V and J ends lost 3 bases and 4 bases respectively, with 9 bases between them. The CDR3 length is 13 residues. In nucleotides, the CDR3 is TGTGCCAGCAGTTTGGGGCCACTAGAGACCCAGTACTTC. It yields the protein CASSLGPLETQYF.

This chain joins TRBV23-1 and TRBJ2-7; 11 bases are a match to TRBD1. TRBV23-1 is identified as an open reading frame with a role that is uncertain. There are 15 residues in the CDR3. The ends lost 3 bases at V and 4 bases at J; junction bases unmatched: 5. CDR3 region: CASSHPDRGLYEQYF. As DNA, the CDR3 is TGCGCCAGCAGTCACCCGGACAGGGGGCTTTACGAGCAGTACTTC.

This clonotype was observed at least ten times. The V gene is TRBV6-2 or TRBV6-3, the J gene TRBJ2-7; the D is unclear. The length of the CDR3 is 14 residues. V was cut by 6 bases and J by 3 bases, with 15 bases left in between. Germline assignment: CDR1 MNHEY and CDR2 SVGEGT. In DNA form, the CDR3 reads TGTGCCAGCAGGGTAACAGTTTACCGCTACGAGCAGTACTTC. Translated, it gives CASRVTVYRYEQYF.

The CDR3 nucleotides read TGTGCCAGCCGAACGGGGGGCGCGATGAATGAGCAGTTCTTC. It specifies CASRTGGAMNEQFF. V gene TRBV6-2 or TRBV6-3 combines with J gene TRBJ2-1; a possible D gene is TRBD2 (7 bases). The CDR3 contains 14 residues. Trimming took off 8 bases at V and 7 bases at J, with 18 bases between the two ends. Germline V gene data show CDR1 as MNHEY and CDR2 as SVGEGT.

This clonotype was found many times. The J gene is TRBJ1-1, the V gene TRBV19; D uncertain. Between the trimmed V and J ends, which lost 3 bases and 1 base, there was a span of 6 bases. In germline, CDR1 is LNHDA, CDR2 SQIVND (reference sequence). The CDR3 spans 13 residues. The CDR3 protein is CASSIAENTEAFF. In nucleotides, the CDR3 is TGTGCCAGTAGTATCGCGGAGAACACTGAAGCTTTCTTT.

This clonotype has just a few counts. The chain employs TRBV7-2 and TRBJ2-3, with a possible D match to TRBD2 (7 bases). Germline V CDR1 and CDR2: SGHTA, FQGNSA. CDR3 length equals 15 residues. The V gene lost 6 bases and the J gene lost 3 bases, with 16 bases spanning the gap. CDR3 sequence (DNA): TGTGCCAGCAGGGGGGGGGGGGGGCGAACAGATACGCAGTATTTT. It yields the protein CASRGGGGRTDTQYF.